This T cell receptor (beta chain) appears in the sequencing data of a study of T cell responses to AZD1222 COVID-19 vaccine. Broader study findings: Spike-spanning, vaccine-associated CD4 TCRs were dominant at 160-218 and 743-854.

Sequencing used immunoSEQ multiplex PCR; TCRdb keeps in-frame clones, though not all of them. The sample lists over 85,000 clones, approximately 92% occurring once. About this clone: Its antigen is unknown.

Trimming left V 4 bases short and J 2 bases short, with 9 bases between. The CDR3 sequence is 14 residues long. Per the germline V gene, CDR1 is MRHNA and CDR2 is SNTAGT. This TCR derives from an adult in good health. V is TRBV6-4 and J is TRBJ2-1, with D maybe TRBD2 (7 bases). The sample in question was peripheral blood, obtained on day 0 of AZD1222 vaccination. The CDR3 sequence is CASSGEGAYNEQFF. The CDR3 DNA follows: TGTGCCAGCAGTGGGGAGGGGGCCTACAATGAGCAGTTCTTC.